This TCR beta chain was recorded in a study of T cell responses to AZD1222 COVID-19 vaccine (dated by TCRdb to the early 2020s). As for the study more broadly: A total of under 250 trial participants underwent TCR sequencing, of whom 200 to 220 had received two doses of AZD1222 and roughly 26 had received two doses of the MenACWY control vaccine. Trial participants were enrolled by age into 18-55, 56-69 and 70-plus year subgroups, with 148, 28 and 57 TCR-sequenced participants respectively. The full study reports these points: In the small 56-69-year group, the increase in depth fell short of significance, most likely because of low power. Only five to seven AZD1222 recipients were SARS-CoV-2 seropositive at baseline, limiting conclusions about previously exposed vaccinees. Reportedly, close to half of the unique spike-specific TCRs recognized epitopes lying outside the regions that are mutated in the B.1.351 and B.1.1.7 variants. The whole spike protein was spanned by vaccine-associated CD4 TCRs, and dominant responses were seen in regions 160-218 and 743-854. A significant rise in spike-specific TCR breadth and depth was observed after two AZD1222 doses relative to day 0 and relative to MenACWY recipients. Participants were mostly white British and included more females than males, and it was suggested by the authors that clonal diversity may have been underestimated. Because no samples from the day 14 peak response were available, repertoires could be characterized only after the peak T cell response.

With regard to this clone: Its cognate antigen has yet to be identified. No much larger clone is present one base from it, and per-base qualities are unavailable.

Sample time point, as interpreted from the label and publication: about 28 days (+/-7) after the second vaccine dose. AZD1222 recipients with second doses at about 4 weeks or about 12 weeks were pooled, because spike-specific TCR depth and breadth did not differ between schedules. The vaccinee samples were drawn from two UK trials, COV001 and COV002, one of which was a single-blind randomized controlled phase 2/3 trial testing AZD1222 (ChAdOx1 nCoV-19) in healthy adults. For TCRbeta chain sequencing, PBMC samples were collected from trial participants at day 0 and at day 28 after the second dose. The CDR3 regions of human TCRbeta chains were analyzed by immunosequencing. Regarding the original processing steps: TCRs in the repertoires were compared against a reference library of SARS-CoV-2-specific TCRs that had been generated with the MIRA antigen-specificity platform. Breadth meant the fraction of unique TCRs that were SARS-CoV-2-associated, whereas depth meant the fraction of total T cells that were SARS-CoV-2-associated. Using the MIRA data, each spike-specific TCR was mapped to the spike region that the TCR reacts to and placed in a CD4 or CD8 class. Log10-transformed breadth and depth values were compared by one-way ANOVA with Sidak's multiple comparisons tests. Drawn from immuneACCESS, this table holds only the in-frame rearrangements with V and J called that TCRdb kept. Clones are partly lost; checked studies trace under half to an unresolved V gene and leave the rest unexplained. The DNA was the basis for D and trimming; V, J and clone size are from that table. This sample has 150,000 to 200,000 clones in its table, and under 95% of those were observed once. The top ten constitute 1% to 1.4% of the sample.

As encoded in the germline V gene, CDR1 is SGHDT while CDR2 is YYEEEE. From its cysteine to its phenylalanine, the CDR3 spans 13 amino acids. The kept DNA is CDR3 alone, 39 bases in frame from the first base. V is reduced by 4 bases and J by 1 base, leaving a spacing of 6 bases between them. The material was peripheral blood, obtained 28 days after the second AZD1222 dose. The source of this sequence is an adult who received the AZD1222 COVID-19 vaccine. The sequence is built from TRBV5-6 and TRBJ1-5, with no reliable assignment of the D segment. The nucleotide sequence is given as TGTGCCAGCAGCCGACAAAGCAATCAGCCCCAGCATTTT. Translated, it reads CASSRQSNQPQHF.